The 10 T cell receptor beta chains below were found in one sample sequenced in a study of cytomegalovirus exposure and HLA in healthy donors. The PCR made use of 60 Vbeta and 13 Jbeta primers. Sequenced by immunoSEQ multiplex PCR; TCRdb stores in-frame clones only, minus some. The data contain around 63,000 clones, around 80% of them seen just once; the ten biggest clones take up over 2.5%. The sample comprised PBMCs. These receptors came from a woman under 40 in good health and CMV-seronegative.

The CDR3 region has the DNA TGTGCCAGCAGTAATCTGGGAGGGAAGAATACCGGGGAGCTGTTTTTT. Amino acids: CASSNLGGKNTGELFF. J is TRBJ2-2 and V is TRBV7-9; 7 nucleotides line up with TRBD2. V lost 6 bases to trimming and J lost 5 bases; unmatched junction nucleotides: 12. CDR1 and CDR2 (germline): SEHNR, FQNEAQ (reference sequence). The CDR3 covers 16 residues. Using reference TRBV7-9 and TRBJ2-2 for the parts outside the CDR3, the full variable domain is DTGVSQNPRHKITKRGQNVTFRCDPISEHNRLYWYRQTLGQGPEFLTYFQNEAQLEKSRLLSDRFSAERPKGSFSTLEIQRTEQGDSAMYLCASSNLGGKNTGELFFGEGSRLTVL.

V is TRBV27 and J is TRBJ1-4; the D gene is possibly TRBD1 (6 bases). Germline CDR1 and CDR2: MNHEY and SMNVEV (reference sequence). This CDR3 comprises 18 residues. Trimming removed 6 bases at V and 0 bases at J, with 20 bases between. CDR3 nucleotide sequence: TGTGCCAGCAGGAAACAGGGAACCCAAAGGCCAACTAATGAAAAACTGTTTTTT. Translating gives CASRKQGTQRPTNEKLFF.

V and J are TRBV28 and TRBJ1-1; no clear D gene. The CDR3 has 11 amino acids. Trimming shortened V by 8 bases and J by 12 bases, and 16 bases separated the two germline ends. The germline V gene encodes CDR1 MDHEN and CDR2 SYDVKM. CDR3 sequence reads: CASLFAGLTFF. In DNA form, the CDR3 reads TGTGCCAGCTTGTTCGCGGGTTTGACTTTCTTT.

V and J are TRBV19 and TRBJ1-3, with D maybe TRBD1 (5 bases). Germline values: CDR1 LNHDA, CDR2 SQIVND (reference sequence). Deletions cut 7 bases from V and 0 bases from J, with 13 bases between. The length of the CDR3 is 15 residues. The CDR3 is CASKEGTSSGNTIYF. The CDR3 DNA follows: TGTGCCAGTAAGGAGGGGACGAGCTCTGGAAACACCATATATTTT.

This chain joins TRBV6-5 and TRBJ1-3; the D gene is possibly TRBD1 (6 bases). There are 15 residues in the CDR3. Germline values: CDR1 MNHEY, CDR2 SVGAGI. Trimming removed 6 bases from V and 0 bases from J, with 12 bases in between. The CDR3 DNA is TGTGCCAGCAGGCGACAGGAGAGCTCTGGAAACACCATATATTTT. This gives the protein CASRRQESSGNTIYF.

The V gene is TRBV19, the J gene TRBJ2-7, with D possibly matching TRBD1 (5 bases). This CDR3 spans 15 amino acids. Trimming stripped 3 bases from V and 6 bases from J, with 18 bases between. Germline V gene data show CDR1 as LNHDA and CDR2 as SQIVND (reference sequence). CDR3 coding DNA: TGTGCCAGTAGTATGATAGACAGCACTCGAGGCGAGCAGTACTTC. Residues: CASSMIDSTRGEQYF.

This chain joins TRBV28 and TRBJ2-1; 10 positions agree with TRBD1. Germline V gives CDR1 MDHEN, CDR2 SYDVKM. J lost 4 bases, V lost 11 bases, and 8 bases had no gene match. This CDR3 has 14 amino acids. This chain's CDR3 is CASQGDRGYNEQFF. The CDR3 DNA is TGTGCCTCCCAAGGGGACAGGGGATACAATGAGCAGTTCTTC.

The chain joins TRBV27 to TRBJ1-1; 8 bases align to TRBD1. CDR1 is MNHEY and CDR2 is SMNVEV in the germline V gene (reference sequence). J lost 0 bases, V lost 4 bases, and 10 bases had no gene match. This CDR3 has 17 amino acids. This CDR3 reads CASSSYLNRGMNTEAFF. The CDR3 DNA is TGTGCCAGCAGTTCCTACCTGAACAGGGGGATGAACACTGAAGCTTTCTTT.

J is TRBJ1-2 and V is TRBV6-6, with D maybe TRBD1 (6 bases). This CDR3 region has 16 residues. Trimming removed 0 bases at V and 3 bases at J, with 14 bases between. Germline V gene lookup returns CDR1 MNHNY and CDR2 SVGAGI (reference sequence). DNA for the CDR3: TGTGCCAGCAGTTACTCCACACTCTCAGGGGACTATGGCTACACCTTC. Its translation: CASSYSTLSGDYGYTF.

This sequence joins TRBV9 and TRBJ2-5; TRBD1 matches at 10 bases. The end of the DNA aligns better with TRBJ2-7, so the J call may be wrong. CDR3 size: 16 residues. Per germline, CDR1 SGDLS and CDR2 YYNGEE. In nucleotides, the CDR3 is TGTGCCAGCAGCCGAGCGCCGGGGACAGGGGAAGGCGAGCAGTACTTC. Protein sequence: CASSRAPGTGEGEQYF.